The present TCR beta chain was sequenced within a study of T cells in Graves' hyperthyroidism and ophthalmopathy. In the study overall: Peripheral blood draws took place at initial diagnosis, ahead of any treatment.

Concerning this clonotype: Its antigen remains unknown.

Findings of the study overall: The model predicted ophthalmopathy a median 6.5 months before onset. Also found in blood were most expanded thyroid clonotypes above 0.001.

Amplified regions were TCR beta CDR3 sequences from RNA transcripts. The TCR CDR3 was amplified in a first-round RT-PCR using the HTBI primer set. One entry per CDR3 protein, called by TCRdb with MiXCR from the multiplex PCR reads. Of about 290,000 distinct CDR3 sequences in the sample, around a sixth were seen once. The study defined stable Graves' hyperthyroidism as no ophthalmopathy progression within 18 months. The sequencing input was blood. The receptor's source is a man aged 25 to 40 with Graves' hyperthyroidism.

The CDR3 sequence is CASSSSANEQFF. CDR3 DNA: TGTGCCAGTAGTAGTAGCGCGAATGAGCAGTTCTTC. This chain connects TRBV19 to TRBJ2-1, with a possible D match to TRBD2 (5 bases). The germline CDR1 and CDR2 sequences are LNHDA and SQIVND (reference sequence). V was trimmed by 4 bases and J by 7 bases, leaving 8 bases between them. This CDR3 spans 12 amino acids.